Included here is one T cell receptor beta chain sequence, with context. Its specificity is unknown. The assay was immunoSEQ multiplex PCR, and TCRdb's table has in-frame clones only and misses some. The table records under 40,000 clones, approximately 90% of them present only once. Germline CDR1 reads ENHRY; CDR2 reads SYGVKD. The CDR3 loop spans 13 amino acids. J was trimmed by 8 bases and V by 10 bases; bases with no gene match: 8. The data were obtained in a study of T cells in localized non-small cell lung cancer. Study results and limitations: Among the tissues sampled, uninvolved adjacent lung had the highest T cell clonality, above tumor. Higher adjacent-lung clonality was associated with shorter survival. Across samples, adjacent lung featured a median roughly 60 of the top 100 tumor clones.

This material consisted of peripheral blood mononuclear cells, taken before any cancer treatment. This TCR came from a man aged 40 to 70 with stage III lung adenocarcinoma. The chain uses TRBV10-3 and TRBJ1-3; 10 bases map to TRBD1. The CDR3 spells CATKDRGLDTIYF. The CDR3 DNA sequence: TGTGCCACCAAAGACAGGGGGCTTGACACCATATATTTT.